These 30 T cell receptor beta chains were all obtained from the same sample, sequenced in a study of chemoradiotherapy in HPV16-positive cancers (dated by TCRdb to between 2021 and 2022). The library relied on the immunoSEQ multiplex PCR assay. Here the immuneACCESS table is served through TCRdb, limited to in-frame sequences with V and J called. Missing clones are a known gap in these copies; in checked studies unresolved V genes cover under half, and the rest lacks a known reason. The sample profile shows about 3,300 clones; 71% of them were found once. The ten largest clones capture roughly 15% of the sample. This specimen was taken from a patient who underwent chemoradiotherapy. Receptors were obtained from a human donor with HPV-associated anogenital cancer.

This chain uses TRBV11-2 with TRBJ2-1; 8 nucleotides line up with TRBD2. Germline CDR1 is SGHAT and CDR2 is FQNNGV. Unmatched junction bases numbered 9, after V lost 4 bases and J lost 4 bases. CDR3 length: 16 residues. CDR3 sequence: CASSSGGKGLYNEQFF. The CDR3 coding sequence is TGTGCCAGCAGCTCGGGGGGGAAGGGACTTTACAATGAGCAGTTCTTC.

J is TRBJ2-7 and V is TRBV7-9, with 12 bases that match TRBD2. Trimming took 4 bases from V and 3 from J; bases not matched to a gene: 10. The CDR3 consists of 17 residues. Germline CDR1 reads SEHNR; CDR2 reads FQNEAQ (reference sequence). The chain's CDR3 is CASSSPSGGDILYEQYF. In nucleotides, the CDR3 is TGTGCCAGCAGCTCCCCTAGCGGGGGGGATATACTCTACGAGCAGTACTTC.

This clone was counted a few times. The chain uses TRBV6-1 and TRBJ1-1; D is possibly TRBD1 (5 bases). Germline V gene data show CDR1 as MNHNS and CDR2 as SASEGT. This CDR3 contains 13 residues. The germline V and J ends were trimmed by 3 bases and 1 base, with 6 bases remaining between them. The chain's CDR3 is CASSEGENTEAFF. Here the CDR3 DNA reads TGTGCCAGCAGTGAGGGGGAGAACACTGAAGCTTTCTTT.

The chain employs TRBV9 and TRBJ1-4, with D uncertain. V lost 4 bases and J lost 10, with 17 bases in between. Germline V CDR1 and CDR2: SGDLS, YYNGEE. The CDR3 has 14 amino acids. CDR3 region: CASSPLNENGKLFF. DNA of the CDR3: TGTGCCAGCAGCCCTTTGAACGAGAACGGAAAACTGTTTTTT. Looking up the rest from reference TRBV9 and TRBJ1-4 gives the full variable domain: DSGVTQTPKHLITATGQRVTLRCSPRSGDLSVYWYQQSLDQGLQFLIQYYNGEERAKGNILERFSAQQFPDLHSELNLSSLELGDSALYFCASSPLNENGKLFFGSGTQLSVL.

The chain links TRBV10-3 to TRBJ2-1; maybe TRBD2 (6 bases). The CDR3 consists of 15 residues. Between the trimmed V and J ends, which lost 4 bases and 7 bases, there was a span of 17 bases. CDR1 is ENHRY and CDR2 is SYGVKD in the germline V gene. CDR3 coding DNA: TGTGCCATCAGTGGGGGACTTGGTCTCCGGAATGAGCAGTTCTTC. Protein product: CAISGGLGLRNEQFF.

The chain is built from TRBV6-1 and TRBJ2-1; no clear D gene. Trimming pared 8 bases from V and 9 bases from J, leaving 14 bases between. CDR1 and CDR2 from the germline V gene are MNHNS and SASEGT. This CDR3 comprises 12 residues. The CDR3 nucleotides are TGTGCCAGCGGGGAAACCTACGCTGAGCAGTTCTTC. Amino acids: CASGETYAEQFF.

In its sample, this clone was seen a few times. This chain connects TRBV25-1 to TRBJ1-5; D gene uncertain. V was pared by 5 bases and J by 0 bases, with 14 bases between. The CDR3 runs 16 residues. Per germline, CDR1 MGHDK and CDR2 SYGVNS. For the CDR3, the DNA is TGTGCCAGCAGTCGACCGATTCCGGGTAGCAATCAGCCCCAGCATTTT. Its translation: CASSRPIPGSNQPQHF.

The chain joins TRBV6-5 to TRBJ2-1, with 8 bases matching TRBD1. Germline CDR1 reads MNHEY; CDR2 reads SVGAGI. The CDR3 runs 13 residues. V gave up 5 bases and J gave up 8 bases; unmatched junction bases: 5. CDR3 sequence (DNA): TGTGCCAGCAGTCCGACAGGGGCGGATGAGCAGTTCTTC. Protein: CASSPTGADEQFF.

This chain connects TRBV4-1 to TRBJ1-2; no clear D gene. The CDR3 contains 15 residues. Germline lookup yields CDR1 MGHRA and CDR2 YSYEKL. V lost 0 bases, J lost 8 bases, and 16 bases lay in between. For the CDR3, the DNA is TGCGCCAGCAGCCAAGAGGTGGGGAGGCCCCGCGGCTACACCTTC. Its protein product is CASSQEVGRPRGYTF.

The chain carries TRBV20-1 and TRBJ1-2; no definite D call. The V gene lost 0 bases and the J gene lost 12 bases, with 11 bases spanning the gap. Per the germline V gene, CDR1 is DFQATT and CDR2 is SNEGSKA (reference sequence). The CDR3 contains 11 residues. The CDR3: CSARDMILDTF. Here the CDR3 DNA reads TGCAGTGCTAGAGATATGATCCTGGACACCTTC.

The chain employs TRBV30 and TRBJ1-2; D ambiguous. Per the germline V gene, CDR1 is GTSNPN and CDR2 is SVGIG (reference sequence). V was pared by 0 bases and J by 14 bases, with 10 bases between. This CDR3 spans 10 amino acids. The CDR3: CAWSVTVLTF. As DNA, the CDR3 is TGTGCCTGGAGTGTAACAGTTCTTACCTTC.

The chain employs TRBV6-1 and TRBJ2-7; no firm D call. This CDR3 spans 14 amino acids. CDR1 and CDR2 (germline): MNHNS, SASEGT. The V end lost 1 base, the J end lost 0 bases, and 7 bases lay between the germline ends. CDR3 amino acids: CASSEGPSSYEQYF. The CDR3, as DNA: TGTGCCAGCAGTGAAGGACCCAGCTCCTACGAGCAGTACTTC.

The chain has TRBV7-2 and TRBJ1-1, with unresolved D. CDR3 length equals 12 residues. Germline V gene lookup returns CDR1 SGHTA and CDR2 FQGNSA. V was trimmed by 3 bases and J by 5 bases, leaving 7 bases between them. The CDR3 here is CASSFRRTEAFF. The CDR3 nucleotides read TGTGCCAGCAGCTTTAGAAGGACTGAAGCTTTCTTT.

The CDR3 nucleotides are TGCAGTGCCGCCAGGCTCTATGGCTACACCTTC. Translating gives CSAARLYGYTF. This rearrangement joins TRBV20-1 to TRBJ1-2; D ambiguous. V gave up 6 bases and J gave up 4 bases, with 9 bases separating them. Germline V gene lookup returns CDR1 DFQATT and CDR2 SNEGSKA (reference sequence). This CDR3 has 11 residues.

The chain uses TRBV19 and TRBJ1-1; D remains ambiguous. The CDR3 is 14 residues long. Between the trimmed V and J ends, which lost 4 bases and 2 bases, there was a span of 11 bases. Germline V lookup: CDR1 LNHDA, CDR2 SQIVND (reference sequence). The CDR3 sequence is CASSKEYKNTEAFF. The CDR3 nucleotides are TGTGCCAGTAGTAAGGAATACAAAAACACTGAAGCTTTCTTT.

This clone was detected only a few times. The chain joins TRBV10-3 to TRBJ2-2; 9 bases align to TRBD1. In germline, CDR1 is ENHRY, CDR2 SYGVKD. V trimming: 6 bases; J trimming: 6 bases; junction bases outside the gene matches: 8. The CDR3 totals 15 residues. CDR3 sequence: CAISAGDRAAGELFF. The CDR3 DNA reads as TGTGCCATCAGCGCCGGGGACAGGGCAGCCGGGGAGCTGTTTTTT.

This chain uses TRBV6-5 with TRBJ1-2; TRBD1 might be the D (5 bases). The germline gives CDR1 MNHEY, CDR2 SVGAGI. The CDR3 covers 12 residues. Trimming cost V 5 bases and J 8 bases, with 12 bases left between them. CDR3 sequence reads: CASSPPGGGYTF. CDR3 bases: TGTGCCAGCAGTCCACCGGGGGGGGGCTACACCTTC.

The V gene is TRBV18, the J gene TRBJ1-1; D ambiguous. Trimming stripped 4 bases from V and 1 base from J, with 4 bases between. The CDR3 consists of 12 residues. Germline V gene sequence: CDR1 KGHSH, CDR2 LQKENI. CDR3 amino acids: CASSQPNTEAFF. CDR3 nucleotides: TGTGCCAGCTCACAACCGAACACTGAAGCTTTCTTT. Full variable domain (rest looked up from reference TRBV18 and TRBJ1-1): NAGVMQNPRHLVRRRGQEARLRCSPMKGHSHVYWYRQLPEEGLKFMVYLQKENIIDESGMPKERFSAEFPKEGPSILRIQQVVRGDSAAYFCASSQPNTEAFFGQGTRLTVV.

This clone was recorded a few times. The V gene is TRBV29-1, the J gene TRBJ2-1; 9 bases agree with TRBD2. The V gene's germline CDR1 is SQVTM and CDR2 ANQGSEA. The V segment lost 6 bases and the J segment 5 bases; nucleotides outside the gene matches: 2. There are 12 residues in the CDR3. The CDR3 reads CSVTSGNNEQFF. CDR3 bases: TGCAGCGTGACTAGCGGAAACAATGAGCAGTTCTTC.

This clone was detected only once. The chain joins TRBV6-5 to TRBJ1-5; D may be TRBD1 (5 bases). V lost 5 bases, J lost 3 bases, and 8 bases lay in between. From germline, CDR1 is MNHEY and CDR2 SVGAGI. CDR3 length: 13 amino acids. The CDR3 DNA follows: TGTGCCAGCAGTGGGGGGGTCAATCAGCCCCAGCATTTT. It encodes CASSGGVNQPQHF.

V usage is TRBV4-1 and J usage is TRBJ2-3; TRBD2 matches 16 bases. This CDR3 has 19 residues. The J segment lost 0 bases and the V segment lost 3 bases, leaving 6 bases of the junction unmatched. CDR1 is MGHRA and CDR2 is YSYEKL in the germline V gene. The CDR3 nucleotides are TGCGCCAGCAGCCATCCCGGGACTAGCGGGGGGGGAAGCACAGATACGCAGTATTTT. It yields the protein CASSHPGTSGGGSTDTQYF.

This clone was counted only a few times. The chain links TRBV4-2 to TRBJ1-4; D ambiguous. The V gene's germline CDR1 is LGHNA and CDR2 YNFKEQ. Deletions cut 1 base from V and 7 bases from J, with 13 bases between. The CDR3 sequence is 15 residues long. DNA for the CDR3: TGTGCCAGCAGCCAAGCCTCCGGCGCCCCTGAAAAACTGTTTTTT. Protein product: CASSQASGAPEKLFF.

This clone appeared a single time. The rearrangement uses TRBV5-1 and TRBJ2-7; TRBD1 aligns across 7 bases. V dropped 4 bases and J dropped 0; count of bases not matched to a gene: 13. This CDR3 is built from 17 residues. Germline loops: CDR1 SGHRS, CDR2 YFSETQ. CDR3 residues: CASSAPGTVGISYEQYF. The CDR3 DNA sequence: TGCGCCAGCAGCGCACCCGGGACAGTGGGGATCTCCTACGAGCAGTACTTC.

This clone was seen a handful of times. The rearrangement uses TRBV5-4 and TRBJ2-5, with D perhaps assigned TRBD1 or TRBD2 (5 bases each). CDR1 and CDR2 from the germline V gene are SGHNT and YYREEE (reference sequence). This CDR3 contains 13 residues. V was trimmed by 7 bases and J by 5 bases, leaving 15 bases between them. CDR3 nucleotides: TGTGCCAGCGGGGCCCAAAGAGGGGAGACCCAGTACTTC. Translation gives CASGAQRGETQYF. The whole variable domain, remainder taken from reference TRBV5-4 and TRBJ2-5, is ETGVTQSPTHLIKTRGQQVTLRCSSQSGHNTVSWYQQALGQGPQFIFQYYREEENGRGNFPPRFSGLQFPNYSSELNVNALELDDSALYLCASGAQRGETQYFGPGTRLLVL.

The gene calls are TRBV5-1 and TRBJ2-3, with 11 bases that match TRBD2. The V segment lost 1 base and the J segment 2 bases; nucleotides outside the gene matches: 6. The germline CDR1 and CDR2 sequences are SGHRS and YFSETQ. The CDR3 is 17 residues long. CDR3 DNA sequence: TGCGCCAGCAGCTTGTCTACTAGCGGGGGTCACACAGATACGCAGTATTTT. It yields the protein CASSLSTSGGHTDTQYF.

The chain uses TRBV9 and TRBJ1-2; no definite D call. Trimming cost V 0 bases and J 3 bases, with 6 bases left between them. Germline CDR1 reads SGDLS; CDR2 reads YYNGEE. The CDR3 contains 13 residues. For the CDR3, the DNA is TGTGCCAGCAGCGTAGAAACAGACTATGGCTACACCTTC. This translates into CASSVETDYGYTF. Full variable domain (missing parts from reference TRBV9 and TRBJ1-2): DSGVTQTPKHLITATGQRVTLRCSPRSGDLSVYWYQQSLDQGLQFLIQYYNGEERAKGNILERFSAQQFPDLHSELNLSSLELGDSALYFCASSVETDYGYTFGSGTRLTVV.

This chain connects TRBV7-9 to TRBJ2-7; possible D gene TRBD1, 6 bases. The CDR3 extends over 14 amino acids. Germline V CDR1 and CDR2: SEHNR, FQNEAQ (reference sequence). Trimming left V 5 bases short and J 6 bases short, with 17 bases between. The CDR3 region is CASSESGVTSEQYF. In DNA form, the CDR3 reads TGTGCCAGCAGCGAATCAGGGGTTACAAGCGAGCAGTACTTC. The variable domain in full, with the rest retrieved from reference TRBV7-9 and TRBJ2-7, is DTGVSQNPRHKITKRGQNVTFRCDPISEHNRLYWYRQTLGQGPEFLTYFQNEAQLEKSRLLSDRFSAERPKGSFSTLEIQRTEQGDSAMYLCASSESGVTSEQYFGPGTRLTVT.

This clone was seen only a few times. The gene calls are TRBV10-3 and TRBJ2-1; 8 bases are a match to TRBD1. The trim removed 3 bases at V and 6 bases at J, leaving 7 bases unmatched. The CDR3 is 15 residues long. The germline V gene encodes CDR1 ENHRY and CDR2 SYGVKD. CDR3 in amino acids: CAISDPMDRANEQFF. CDR3 in DNA: TGTGCCATCAGTGATCCGATGGACAGGGCCAATGAGCAGTTCTTC.

The chain employs TRBV9 and TRBJ1-2; D uncertain. The CDR3 runs 17 residues. Germline-derived CDR1 and CDR2 are SGDLS and YYNGEE. Trimming pared 0 bases from V and 4 bases from J, leaving 19 bases between. The DNA of the CDR3 is TGTGCCAGCAGCGTAGATAGGTACGGAACTCCGGGCTATGGCTACACCTTC. This encodes CASSVDRYGTPGYGYTF. The whole variable domain, filled in from reference TRBV9 and TRBJ1-2, reads DSGVTQTPKHLITATGQRVTLRCSPRSGDLSVYWYQQSLDQGLQFLIQYYNGEERAKGNILERFSAQQFPDLHSELNLSSLELGDSALYFCASSVDRYGTPGYGYTFGSGTRLTVV.

This rearrangement joins TRBV25-1 to TRBJ1-4; no reliable D call. The length of the CDR3 is 13 residues. V shed 4 bases and J shed 4 bases, with 7 bases lying between them. The V gene's germline CDR1 is MGHDK and CDR2 SYGVNS. CDR3 DNA sequence: TGTGCCAGCAGTGCGGGAGATAATGAAAAACTGTTTTTT. Its translation is CASSAGDNEKLFF.